Below are 20 T cell receptor beta chains sequenced from a single sample in a study of shared clonotypes between healthy human individuals. This table comes from immunoSEQ multiplex PCR, and its TCRdb copy is limited to in-frame clones, with some not included. The sample has 2 million or so clones, approximately 94% seen once. Terminally differentiated effector memory CD45RA+ cells were excluded from the naive CD8 cells, which were CD45RO-negative and positively selected for CCR7. Specimen: naive CD8+ T cells sorted from blood. All receptors derive from a man between 18 and 35 years old in good health.

The chain is built from TRBV4-1 and TRBJ2-1; 7 bases agree with TRBD1. Germline V CDR1 and CDR2: MGHRA, YSYEKL. CDR3 length: 16 amino acids. V lost 2 bases to trimming and J lost 0 bases; unmatched junction nucleotides: 4. The DNA of the CDR3 is TGCGCCAGCAGCCAATTGGGACAGAGCTCCTACAATGAGCAGTTCTTC. This gives the protein CASSQLGQSSYNEQFF.

The chain combines TRBV7-2 with TRBJ2-7, with TRBD1 matching over 9 bases. CDR1 and CDR2 (germline): SGHTA, FQGNSA. The V and J ends lost 6 bases and 1 base, in that order; junction bases with no gene match: 7. This CDR3 spans 15 amino acids. CDR3: CASRGRDRVSYEQYF. Here the CDR3 DNA reads TGTGCCAGCAGGGGCCGGGACAGGGTTTCCTACGAGCAGTACTTC.

The V and J genes are TRBV6-1 and TRBJ2-1; possibly TRBD2 for D (6 bases). Per the germline V gene, CDR1 is MNHNS and CDR2 is SASEGT. CDR3 length equals 16 residues. Deletions cut 4 bases from V and 2 bases from J, with 15 bases between. The CDR3 sequence: CASSVWDSNPYNEQFF. The CDR3 DNA reads TGTGCCAGCAGTGTTTGGGACTCCAACCCCTACAATGAGCAGTTCTTC.

This clone has just one count. This sequence joins TRBV2 and TRBJ2-3, with TRBD2 matching 8 bases. Germline CDR1 SNHLY, CDR2 FYNNEI. V trimming: 2 bases; J trimming: 7 bases; junction bases outside the gene matches: 8. The CDR3 contains 15 residues. In DNA form, the CDR3 reads TGTGCCAGCAGTGAATTTGCGGGGGGCATGAATACGCAGTATTTT. Residues: CASSEFAGGMNTQYF.

V is TRBV5-6 and J is TRBJ2-7; D is uncertain. The CDR3 sequence is 14 residues long. Germline V CDR1 and CDR2: SGHDT, YYEEEE. V lost 3 bases, J lost 2 bases, and 12 bases lay in between. CDR3 bases: TGTGCCAGCAGCTCACGGACGGACCCCTACGAGCAGTACTTC. Its protein is CASSSRTDPYEQYF.

The rearrangement joins TRBV19 to TRBJ2-7; no clear D gene. Germline loops: CDR1 LNHDA, CDR2 SQIVND (reference sequence). V dropped 4 bases and J dropped 3 bases, with 13 bases sitting between them. The CDR3 consists of 14 residues. The CDR3 DNA follows: TGTGCCAGTAGTAGCTCCCGCAGACACTACGAGCAGTACTTC. Amino acids: CASSSSRRHYEQYF.

Details on this clone: A junction boundary mismatches the germline segment, possibly from a read error. This chain links TRBV12-5 with TRBJ2-5; 11 bases map to TRBD1. Germline V CDR1 and CDR2: LGHNT, FRNRAP. CDR3 size: 11 residues. DNA of the CDR3: TGTGCTAGTGGTTTCCCGGGACAGGGGGACTTC. It yields the protein CASGFPGQGDF. The whole variable domain, remainder taken from reference TRBV12-5 and TRBJ2-5, is DARVTQTPRHKVTEMGQEVTMRCQPILGHNTVFWYRQTMMQGLELLAYFRNRAPLDDSGMPKDRFSAEMPDATLATLKIQPSEPRDSAVYFCASGFPGQGDFGPGTRLLVL.

The chain is built from TRBV11-2 and TRBJ1-3; TRBD1 is a possible D gene (6 bases). Germline V lookup: CDR1 SGHAT, CDR2 FQNNGV. Trimming pared 4 bases from V and 4 bases from J, leaving 8 bases between. The CDR3 extends over 13 amino acids. The CDR3 protein is CASSWDIGNTIYF. The CDR3 bases are TGTGCCAGCAGCTGGGACATAGGAAACACCATATATTTT.

This sequence joins TRBV5-6 and TRBJ2-5, with 10 bases lining up with TRBD2. V was pared by 7 bases and J by 5 bases, with 14 bases of the junction left unmatched. The germline V gene encodes CDR1 SGHDT and CDR2 YYEEEE. The CDR3 length is 16 residues. CDR3 nucleotides: TGTGCCAGCTCAAAGCGGGAGGGCCGATTCGCCGAGACCCAGTACTTC. It specifies CASSKREGRFAETQYF.

V gene TRBV19 combines with J gene TRBJ1-1, with D possibly being TRBD1 (6 bases). The V and J ends lost 9 bases and 6 bases respectively, with 20 bases between them. The CDR3 sequence is 14 residues long. Germline CDR1 and CDR2: LNHDA and SQIVND (reference sequence). CDR3 in amino acids: CASRTTGLGAEAFF. The CDR3 nucleotides are TGTGCCAGCCGAACCACAGGGTTGGGGGCTGAAGCTTTCTTT. Combining the CDR3 with reference TRBV19 and TRBJ1-1 gives the whole variable domain DGGITQSPKYLFRKEGQNVTLSCEQNLNHDAMYWYRQDPGQGLRLIYYSQIVNDFQKGDIAEGYSVSREKKESFPLTVTSAQKNPTAFYLCASRTTGLGAEAFFGQGTRLTVV.

The rearrangement links TRBV6-5 to TRBJ2-7, with 9 bases matching TRBD1. CDR3 size: 13 residues. Germline V CDR1 and CDR2: MNHEY, SVGAGI. The junction had 4 bases not matched to a gene; V was cut back by 5 bases and J by 5 bases. CDR3 sequence reads: CASSTGGVNEQYF. For the CDR3, the DNA is TGTGCCAGCAGTACAGGGGGCGTGAACGAGCAGTACTTC.

A remark on this clone: This specimen includes other DNA sequences encoding the same CDR3. The V and J genes are TRBV7-2 and TRBJ2-7; D is unclear. Germline values: CDR1 SGHTA, CDR2 FQGNSA. Trimming shortened V by 1 base and J by 7 bases, and 5 bases separated the two germline ends. The CDR3 sequence is 11 residues long. The CDR3 region is CASSLGREQYF. The DNA for the CDR3 is TGTGCCAGCAGCTTAGGGCGAGAGCAGTACTTC.

The chain combines TRBV27 with TRBJ1-2; 9 nucleotides line up with TRBD1. V trimming: 5 bases; J trimming: 4 bases; junction bases outside the gene matches: 8. Germline V CDR1 and CDR2: MNHEY, SMNVEV (reference sequence). The CDR3 loop spans 15 amino acids. CDR3 DNA sequence: TGTGCCAGCAGTCCGGGACAGGGCCTAATCTATGGCTACACCTTC. Residues: CASSPGQGLIYGYTF.

For this clone: A clone one base away is much larger, so this may be a read error. This chain uses TRBV5-4 with TRBJ1-1, with D perhaps TRBD1 (6 bases). CDR1 is SGHNT and CDR2 is YYREEE in the germline V gene (reference sequence). The CDR3 consists of 14 residues. The CDR3 bases are TGTACCAGCAGCTTTTGGGGGCTCGTCACTGAAGCTTTCTTT. Its protein is CTSSFWGLVTEAFF.

CDR3 DNA sequence: TGTGCCAGTAGTATCAAGGGGATACTCTATGGCTACACCTTC. This encodes CASSIKGILYGYTF. This chain connects TRBV19 to TRBJ1-2; D possibly corresponds to TRBD1 (5 bases). The CDR3 sequence is 14 residues long. V was shortened by 3 bases and J by 4 bases, with 12 bases between the two germline ends. Germline CDR1 LNHDA, CDR2 SQIVND (reference sequence). The variable domain in full, with the rest retrieved from reference TRBV19 and TRBJ1-2, is DGGITQSPKYLFRKEGQNVTLSCEQNLNHDAMYWYRQDPGQGLRLIYYSQIVNDFQKGDIAEGYSVSREKKESFPLTVTSAQKNPTAFYLCASSIKGILYGYTFGSGTRLTVV.

The J gene is TRBJ2-3, the V gene TRBV6-1, with D unresolved. The CDR3 length is 16 residues. Germline V lookup: CDR1 MNHNS, CDR2 SASEGT. V was clipped by 1 base and J by 4 bases, with 15 bases between them. The CDR3 nucleotides are TGTGCCAGCAGTGAAGGAATCCCCGTAGGCGCAGATACGCAGTATTTT. Amino acids: CASSEGIPVGADTQYF.

This clone was counted a few times. The rearrangement uses TRBV5-6 and TRBJ2-7; D remains ambiguous. Trimming pared 4 bases from V and 0 bases from J, leaving 8 bases between. Germline V gene lookup returns CDR1 SGHDT and CDR2 YYEEEE. The CDR3 spans 13 residues. CDR3 sequence (DNA): TGTGCCAGCAGCATCGGGTCCTCCTACGAGCAGTACTTC. Translation gives CASSIGSSYEQYF.

V gene TRBV23-1 combines with J gene TRBJ1-5, with a possible D match to TRBD1 (5 bases). Being an ORF, TRBV23-1 has a function that is uncertain. Trimming cost V 6 bases and J 3 bases, with 15 bases left between them. The CDR3 length is 15 residues. The DNA for the CDR3 is TGCGCCAGCAGCCGAATCGGGACCGTCAATCAGCCCCAGCATTTT. Its translation is CASSRIGTVNQPQHF.

This chain links TRBV7-9 with TRBJ1-5; no reliable D call. V lost 4 bases and J 0 bases, leaving 10 bases between the germline ends. The length of the CDR3 is 15 residues. From germline, CDR1 is SEHNR and CDR2 FQNEAQ (reference sequence). In DNA form, the CDR3 reads TGTGCCAGCAGCTGGGGAGAAGATAGCAATCAGCCCCAGCATTTT. Translating gives CASSWGEDSNQPQHF.

The chain recombines TRBV29-1 with TRBJ2-3; no firm D call. The CDR3 contains 10 residues. With 7 bases removed from V and 4 bases from J, the gap between germline ends came to 6 bases. Per germline, CDR1 SQVTM and CDR2 ANQGSEA. CDR3 protein: CSAESDTQYF. DNA for the CDR3: TGCAGCGCCGAGTCAGATACGCAGTATTTT.